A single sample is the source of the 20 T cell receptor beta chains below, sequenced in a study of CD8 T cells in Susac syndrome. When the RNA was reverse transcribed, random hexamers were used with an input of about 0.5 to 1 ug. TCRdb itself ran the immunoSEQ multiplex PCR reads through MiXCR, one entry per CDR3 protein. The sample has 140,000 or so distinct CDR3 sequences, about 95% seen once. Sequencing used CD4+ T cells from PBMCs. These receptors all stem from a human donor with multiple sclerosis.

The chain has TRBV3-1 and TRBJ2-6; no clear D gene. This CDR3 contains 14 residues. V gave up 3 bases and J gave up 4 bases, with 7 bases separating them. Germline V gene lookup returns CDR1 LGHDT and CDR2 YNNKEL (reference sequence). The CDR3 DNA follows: TGTGCCAGCAGCCACAAACCCGGGGCCAACGTCCTGACTTTC. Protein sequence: CASSHKPGANVLTF.

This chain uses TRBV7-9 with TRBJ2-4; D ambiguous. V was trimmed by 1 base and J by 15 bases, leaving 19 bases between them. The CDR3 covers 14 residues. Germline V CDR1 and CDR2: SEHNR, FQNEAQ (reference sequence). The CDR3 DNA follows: TGTGCCAGCAGCTTAGGCGCGACTTGGGTTAGTCCGTACTTC. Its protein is CASSLGATWVSPYF.

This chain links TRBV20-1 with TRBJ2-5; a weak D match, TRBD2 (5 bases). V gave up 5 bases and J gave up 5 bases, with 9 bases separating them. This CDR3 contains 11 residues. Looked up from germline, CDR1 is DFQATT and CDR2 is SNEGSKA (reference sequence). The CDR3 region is CSARLSETQYF. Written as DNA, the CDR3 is TGCAGTGCTCGACTATCGGAGACCCAGTACTTC.

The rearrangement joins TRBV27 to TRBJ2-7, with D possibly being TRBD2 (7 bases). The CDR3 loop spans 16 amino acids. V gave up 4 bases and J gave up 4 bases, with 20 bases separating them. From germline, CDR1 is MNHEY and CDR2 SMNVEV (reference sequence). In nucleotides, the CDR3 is TGTGCCAGCAGTTGGGGCCGGGGGCGGGAGAAGTACGAGCAGTACTTC. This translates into CASSWGRGREKYEQYF.

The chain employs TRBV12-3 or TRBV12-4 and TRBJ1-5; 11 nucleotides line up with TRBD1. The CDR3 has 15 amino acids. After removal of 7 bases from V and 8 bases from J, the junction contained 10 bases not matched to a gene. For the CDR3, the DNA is TGTGCCAGCAAGAGCCGGGGACAGGGGGTAGAGCCCCAGCATTTT. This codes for CASKSRGQGVEPQHF.

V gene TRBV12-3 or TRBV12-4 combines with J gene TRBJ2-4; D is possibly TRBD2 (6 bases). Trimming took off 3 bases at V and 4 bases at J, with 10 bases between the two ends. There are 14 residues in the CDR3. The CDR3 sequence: CASSFGGGKNIQYF. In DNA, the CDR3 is TGTGCCAGCAGTTTCGGGGGAGGTAAAAACATTCAGTACTTC.

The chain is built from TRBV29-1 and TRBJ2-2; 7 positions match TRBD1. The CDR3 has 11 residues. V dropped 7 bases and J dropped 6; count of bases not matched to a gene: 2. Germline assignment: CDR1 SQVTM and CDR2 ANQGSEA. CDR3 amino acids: CSAQGAGELFF. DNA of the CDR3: TGCAGCGCCCAGGGGGCCGGGGAGCTGTTTTTT.

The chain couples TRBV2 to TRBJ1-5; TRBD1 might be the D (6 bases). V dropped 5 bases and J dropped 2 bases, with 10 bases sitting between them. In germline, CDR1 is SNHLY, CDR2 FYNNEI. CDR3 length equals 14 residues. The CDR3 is CASSTGLGNQPQHF. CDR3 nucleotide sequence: TGTGCCAGCAGTACAGGGTTGGGCAATCAGCCCCAGCATTTT.

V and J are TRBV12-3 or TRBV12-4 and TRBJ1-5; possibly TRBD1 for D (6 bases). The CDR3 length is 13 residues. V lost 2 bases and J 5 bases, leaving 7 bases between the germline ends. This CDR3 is CASSLQGHQPQHF. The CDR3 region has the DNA TGTGCCAGCAGTTTACAGGGGCATCAGCCCCAGCATTTT.

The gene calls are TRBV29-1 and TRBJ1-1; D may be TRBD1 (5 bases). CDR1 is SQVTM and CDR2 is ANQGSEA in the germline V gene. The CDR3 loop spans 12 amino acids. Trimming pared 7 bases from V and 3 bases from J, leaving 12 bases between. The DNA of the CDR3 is TGCAGCGGGGGGGACGGTTACACTGAAGCTTTCTTT. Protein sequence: CSGGDGYTEAFF.

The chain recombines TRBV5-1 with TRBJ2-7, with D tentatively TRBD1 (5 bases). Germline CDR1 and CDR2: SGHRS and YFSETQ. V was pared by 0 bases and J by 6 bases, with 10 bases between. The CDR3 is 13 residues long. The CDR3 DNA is TGCGCCAGCAGCTTGGGGTCAGGGCTCGAGCAGTACTTC. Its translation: CASSLGSGLEQYF. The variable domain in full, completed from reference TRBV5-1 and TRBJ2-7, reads KAGVTQTPRYLIKTRGQQVTLSCSPISGHRSVSWYQQTPGQGLQFLFEYFSETQRNKGNFPGRFSGRQFSNSRSEMNVSTLELGDSALYLCASSLGSGLEQYFGPGTRLTVT.

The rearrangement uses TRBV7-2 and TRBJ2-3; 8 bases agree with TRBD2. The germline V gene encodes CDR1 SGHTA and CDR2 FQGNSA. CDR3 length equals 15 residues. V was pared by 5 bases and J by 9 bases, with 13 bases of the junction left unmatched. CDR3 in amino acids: CASSLLAGTQGTQYF. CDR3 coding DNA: TGTGCCAGCAGCCTCTTAGCGGGAACCCAGGGGACGCAGTATTTT.

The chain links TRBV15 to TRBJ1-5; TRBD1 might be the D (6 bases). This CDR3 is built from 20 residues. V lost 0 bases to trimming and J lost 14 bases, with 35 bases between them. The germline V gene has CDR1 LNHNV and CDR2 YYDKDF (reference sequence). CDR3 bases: TGTGCCACCAGCAGAGAGGACCCGATAAGGCTCAGGGGCTTTCGTATTGAAAAGCATTTT. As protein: CATSREDPIRLRGFRIEKHF.

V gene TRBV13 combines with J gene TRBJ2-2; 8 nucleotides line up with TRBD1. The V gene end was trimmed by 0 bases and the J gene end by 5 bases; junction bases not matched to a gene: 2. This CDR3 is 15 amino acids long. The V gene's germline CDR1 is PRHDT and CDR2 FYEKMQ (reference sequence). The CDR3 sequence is CASSLGQGATGELFF. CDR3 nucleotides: TGTGCCAGCAGCTTAGGTCAGGGGGCGACCGGGGAGCTGTTTTTT.

The CDR3 sequence is CASSQATRQETQYF. For the CDR3, the DNA is TGCGCCAGCAGCCAGGCTACACGCCAAGAGACCCAGTACTTC. The rearrangement joins TRBV4-1 to TRBJ2-5; no definite D call. Trimming left V 3 bases short and J 1 base short, with 9 bases between. This CDR3 contains 14 residues. The V gene's germline CDR1 is MGHRA and CDR2 YSYEKL.

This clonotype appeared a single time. DNA for the CDR3: TGTGCCAGCAGCGCGACACAGGGAATAGGAGCCGCCGAGCAGTACTTC. Residues: CASSATQGIGAAEQYF. This chain links TRBV9 with TRBJ2-7; a possible D gene is TRBD1 (6 bases). The CDR3 is 16 amino acids. The germline CDR1 and CDR2 sequences are SGDLS and YYNGEE. The germline V and J ends were trimmed by 3 bases and 6 bases, with 22 bases remaining between them. Full variable domain (rest looked up from reference TRBV9 and TRBJ2-7): DSGVTQTPKHLITATGQRVTLRCSPRSGDLSVYWYQQSLDQGLQFLIQYYNGEERAKGNILERFSAQQFPDLHSELNLSSLELGDSALYFCASSATQGIGAAEQYFGPGTRLTVT.

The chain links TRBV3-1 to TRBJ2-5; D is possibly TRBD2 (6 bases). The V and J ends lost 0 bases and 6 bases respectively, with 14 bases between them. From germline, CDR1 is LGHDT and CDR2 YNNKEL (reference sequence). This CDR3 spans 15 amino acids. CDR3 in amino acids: CASSQDGGGLKTQYF. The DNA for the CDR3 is TGTGCCAGCAGCCAAGACGGCGGAGGGTTGAAGACCCAGTACTTC.

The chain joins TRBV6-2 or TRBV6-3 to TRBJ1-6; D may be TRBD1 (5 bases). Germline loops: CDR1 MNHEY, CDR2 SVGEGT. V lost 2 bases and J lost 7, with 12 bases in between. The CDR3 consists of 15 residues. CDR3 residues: CASSYRGLWNSPLHF. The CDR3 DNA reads TGTGCCAGCAGTTACCGGGGACTCTGGAATTCACCCCTCCACTTT.

The CDR3 is CASSLQYEQYF. The CDR3 nucleotides read TGTGCCAGCAGTTTACAGTACGAGCAGTACTTC. The rearrangement links TRBV28 to TRBJ2-7; D gene ambiguous. CDR1 is MDHEN and CDR2 is SYDVKM in the germline V gene. Trimming removed 2 bases from V and 4 bases from J, with 3 bases in between. The CDR3 has 11 amino acids. The variable domain in full, with the rest retrieved from reference TRBV28 and TRBJ2-7, is DVKVTQSSRYLVKRTGEKVFLECVQDMDHENMFWYRQDPGLGLRLIYFSYDVKMKEKGDIPEGYSVSREKKERFSLILESASTNQTSMYLCASSLQYEQYFGPGTRLTVT.

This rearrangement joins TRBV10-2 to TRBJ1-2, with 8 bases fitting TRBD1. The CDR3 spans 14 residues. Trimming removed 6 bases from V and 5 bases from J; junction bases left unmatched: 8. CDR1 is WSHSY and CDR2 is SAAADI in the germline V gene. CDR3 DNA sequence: TGCGCCAGCAGACCGGACAGGGATCGATATGGCTACACCTTC. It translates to CASRPDRDRYGYTF.